This TCR beta chain was profiled in a study of blood T cells in healthy people across ages (dated by TCRdb to between 2014 and 2017). Describing the broader study: In model experiments, template switching captured roughly one uniquely barcoded TCR beta cDNA molecule for every two T cells. To track age-related changes in TCR beta repertoire diversity, the study relied on deep sequencing normalized with unique cDNA molecular identifiers. The donors were divided into four age groups: young (average approximately 16 years), middle-aged (almost 40), aged (roughly 66) and long-lived (around 80). To avoid experimental bias, donors of different ages were distributed randomly across sequencing lanes. The study analyzed two additional independent replicas of 1 million unique cDNA reads from the same blood draw for two donors, one aged 18 to 29 and one aged 80 or older. The research as a whole found: Conclusive comparison of naive and antigen-experienced compartments was prevented by the profiling of bulk unsorted PBMCs. Total diversity estimates from one million sequenced T cells were considered lower bounds and underestimates. Compared with the aged group, the long-lived group had more naive CD4+ T cells, fewer expanded clones and increased TCR diversity, a pattern suggesting age selection. Because donor CMV infection status was unknown, age-related changes in expanded clonotypes were potentially confounded. A strong correlation was found between observed TCR beta diversity and the percentage of naive T cells measured by flow cytometry. Observed TCR beta diversity per million T cells fell roughly linearly with age, and a significant reduction was already apparent by age about 38.

As regards this clonotype: What antigen it recognizes has not been identified. No much larger clone exists at a distance of one base, and base qualities are not known.

CDR1 LGHNA and CDR2 YSLEER were looked up in the germline V gene. Including cysteine and phenylalanine, the CDR3 has 17 amino acids. The read is trimmed to its CDR3 DNA, 51 bases read in frame from base 1. V sheds 3 bases and J sheds 0 bases, leaving 12 bases between their ends. The donors were roughly 40 Caucasian individuals from Russia, aged roughly 6 to 100 years, who were systemically healthy. Roughly 9 milliliters of peripheral blood were drawn from each donor into EDTA-treated Vacutainer tubes. PBMCs were isolated by Ficoll-Paque density-gradient centrifugation, with at least 6.5 million obtained per sample. Total RNA, at least 6 micrograms per sample, was extracted from PBMCs with Trizol reagent. For every donor, flow cytometry on a PBMC aliquot measured the percentage of naive CD45RAhigh/CD27high T cells. Library prep was done by 5' RACE. Instrument used: Illumina HiSeq 2500. A second PCR of about 6 to 11 cycles was performed with a sample-barcoded 5' primer and a J-beta primer mix. Each TCR beta cDNA molecule received a unique molecular identifier from a template-switch 5' adaptor carrying 12 random nucleotides. Each sample yielded at least 2.5 million CDR3-containing paired-end reads. First-strand cDNA synthesis was performed from all RNA using the Mint cDNA synthesis kit, with priming by a TRBC-specific oligonucleotide. All cDNA was treated with uracil-DNA glycosylase and then went through a first 18-cycle PCR with the universal primers M1SS and BC2_uni_R. From the authors' description of their analysis: Normalization of each sample was performed by random selection of 1 million high-quality reads, each carrying a distinct molecular identifier. Reads sharing molecular identifiers were discarded rather than binned into consensus sequences. MiTCR, with a Q25 quality threshold and the strictest error-elimination algorithm, was used for CDR3 identification, clonotype clustering and error correction. Lower-bound total TCR beta diversity was estimated with a nonparametric unseen species model using Euler transformation. The public reads were quality trimmed at Q25 with fastp and then assembled into clones with MiXCR by TCRdb, keeping productive beta chains. Rows are combined by CDR3 protein, so each entry shows the most common genes and DNA. TCRdb's processing, not the authors', yielded these V and J calls. The sample table records 1.5 million to 1.8 million distinct CDR3 sequences; under 55% of these occur just once. The ten largest clones represent less than 5% of the sample.

The sequenced material came from blood. The TCR was taken from a woman aged 18-30 years in good health. The rearranged chain carries TRBV4-3 and TRBJ2-6; the D region may be TRBD1 or TRBD2, each matching 6 bases equally. The DNA is TGCGCCAGCAGCCACCGGGGGCTTAGCTCTGGGGCCAACGTCCTGACTTTC. It is translated as CASSHRGLSSGANVLTF.